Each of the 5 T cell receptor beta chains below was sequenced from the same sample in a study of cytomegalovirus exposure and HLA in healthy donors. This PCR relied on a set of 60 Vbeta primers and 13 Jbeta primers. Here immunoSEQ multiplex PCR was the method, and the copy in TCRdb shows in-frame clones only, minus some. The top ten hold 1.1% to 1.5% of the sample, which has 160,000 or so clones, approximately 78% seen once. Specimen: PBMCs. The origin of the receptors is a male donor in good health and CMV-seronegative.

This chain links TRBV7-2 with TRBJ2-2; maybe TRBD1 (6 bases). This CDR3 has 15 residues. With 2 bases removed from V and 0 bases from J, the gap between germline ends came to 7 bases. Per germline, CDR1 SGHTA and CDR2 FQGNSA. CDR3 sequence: CASSLNRANTGELFF. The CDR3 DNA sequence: TGTGCCAGCAGCTTAAACAGGGCGAACACCGGGGAGCTGTTTTTT.

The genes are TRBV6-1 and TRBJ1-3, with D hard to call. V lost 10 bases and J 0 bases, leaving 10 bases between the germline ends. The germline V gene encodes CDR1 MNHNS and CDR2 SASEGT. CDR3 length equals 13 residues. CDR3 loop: CATVRSSGNTIYF. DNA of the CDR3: TGTGCCACCGTGAGGAGCTCTGGAAACACCATATATTTT.

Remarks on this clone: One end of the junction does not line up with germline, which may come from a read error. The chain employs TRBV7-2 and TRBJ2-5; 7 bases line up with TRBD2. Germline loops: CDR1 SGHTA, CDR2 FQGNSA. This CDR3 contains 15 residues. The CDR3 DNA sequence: TGTGCCAGCAGCTCGTATAGCGGGCTGGGAGAGGCCCAGTACTTC. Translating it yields CASSSYSGLGEAQYF. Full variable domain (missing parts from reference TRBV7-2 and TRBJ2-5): GAGVSQSPSNKVTEKGKDVELRCDPISGHTALYWYRQSLGQGLEFLIYFQGNSAPDKSGLPSDRFSAERTGGSVSTLTIQRTQQEDSAVYLCASSSYSGLGEAQYFGPGTRLLVL.

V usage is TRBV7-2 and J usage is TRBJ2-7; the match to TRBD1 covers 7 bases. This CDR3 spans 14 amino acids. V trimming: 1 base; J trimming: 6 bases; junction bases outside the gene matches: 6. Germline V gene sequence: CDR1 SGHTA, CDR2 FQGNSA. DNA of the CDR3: TGTGCCAGCAGCTTAGTCCAGGGGGTCCGCGAGCAGTACTTC. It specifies CASSLVQGVREQYF.

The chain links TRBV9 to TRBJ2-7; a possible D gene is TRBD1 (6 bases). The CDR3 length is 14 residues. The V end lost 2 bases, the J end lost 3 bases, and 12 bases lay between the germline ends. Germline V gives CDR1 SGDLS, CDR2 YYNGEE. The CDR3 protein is CASSVGHQDYEQYF. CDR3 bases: TGTGCCAGCAGCGTGGGACATCAGGACTACGAGCAGTACTTC.